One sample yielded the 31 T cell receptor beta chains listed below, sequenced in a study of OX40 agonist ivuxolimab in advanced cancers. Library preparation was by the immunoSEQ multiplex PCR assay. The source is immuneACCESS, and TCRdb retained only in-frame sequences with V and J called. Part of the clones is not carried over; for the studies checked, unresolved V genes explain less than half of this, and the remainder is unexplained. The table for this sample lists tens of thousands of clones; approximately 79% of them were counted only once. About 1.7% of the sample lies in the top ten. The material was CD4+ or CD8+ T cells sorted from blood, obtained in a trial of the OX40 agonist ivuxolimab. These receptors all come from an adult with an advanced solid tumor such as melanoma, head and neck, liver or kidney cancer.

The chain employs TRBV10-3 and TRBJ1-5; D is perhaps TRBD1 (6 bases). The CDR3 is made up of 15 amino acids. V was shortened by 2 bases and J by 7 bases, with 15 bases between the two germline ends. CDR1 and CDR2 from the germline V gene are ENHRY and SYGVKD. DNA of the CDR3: TGTGCCATCAGTGAGACAGGGTCCATGGGACAGCCCCAGCATTTT. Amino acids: CAISETGSMGQPQHF.

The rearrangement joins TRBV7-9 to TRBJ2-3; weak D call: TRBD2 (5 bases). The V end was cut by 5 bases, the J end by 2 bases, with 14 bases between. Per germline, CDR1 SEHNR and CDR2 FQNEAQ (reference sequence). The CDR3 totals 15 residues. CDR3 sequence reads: CASSDYPIDTDTQYF. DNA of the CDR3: TGTGCCAGCAGCGACTATCCGATAGACACAGATACGCAGTATTTT.

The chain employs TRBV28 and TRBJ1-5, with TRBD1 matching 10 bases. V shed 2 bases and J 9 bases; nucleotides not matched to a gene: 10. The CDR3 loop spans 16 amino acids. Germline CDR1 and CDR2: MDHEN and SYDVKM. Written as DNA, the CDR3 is TGTGCCAGCAGTTTACTCGGACAGGGGGTACCTTCGCCCCAGCATTTT. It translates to CASSLLGQGVPSPQHF.

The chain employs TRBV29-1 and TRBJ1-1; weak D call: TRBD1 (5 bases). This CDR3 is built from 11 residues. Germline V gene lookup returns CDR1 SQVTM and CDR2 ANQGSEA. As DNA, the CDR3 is TGCGGAGGGGAGGGGAACACTGAAGCTTTCTTT. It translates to CGGEGNTEAFF.

The CDR3 loop reads CASSLHGSSYNSPLHF. CDR3 coding DNA: TGTGCCAGCAGTTTACACGGGAGCTCCTATAATTCACCCCTCCACTTT. The chain uses TRBV6-5 and TRBJ1-6; D unclear. Germline V gene lookup returns CDR1 MNHEY and CDR2 SVGAGI. CDR3 length: 16 residues. The ends were cut back, 4 bases at V and 0 bases at J, with 10 bases in the middle.

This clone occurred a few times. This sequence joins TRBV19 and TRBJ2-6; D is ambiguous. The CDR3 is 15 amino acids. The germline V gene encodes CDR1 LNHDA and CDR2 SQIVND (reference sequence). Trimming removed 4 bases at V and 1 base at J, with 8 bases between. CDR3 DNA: TGTGCCAGTAGTAAACAAAGTTCTGGGGCCAACGTCCTGACTTTC. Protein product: CASSKQSSGANVLTF.

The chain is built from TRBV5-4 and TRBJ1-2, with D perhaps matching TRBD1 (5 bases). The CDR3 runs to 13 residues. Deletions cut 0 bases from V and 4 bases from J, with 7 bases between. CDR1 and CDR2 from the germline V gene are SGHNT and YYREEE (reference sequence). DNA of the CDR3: TGTGCCAGCAGCTTGGACGGGGCCTATGGCTACACCTTC. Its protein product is CASSLDGAYGYTF. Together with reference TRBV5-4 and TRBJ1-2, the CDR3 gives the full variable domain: ETGVTQSPTHLIKTRGQQVTLRCSSQSGHNTVSWYQQALGQGPQFIFQYYREEENGRGNFPPRFSGLQFPNYSSELNVNALELDDSALYLCASSLDGAYGYTFGSGTRLTVV.

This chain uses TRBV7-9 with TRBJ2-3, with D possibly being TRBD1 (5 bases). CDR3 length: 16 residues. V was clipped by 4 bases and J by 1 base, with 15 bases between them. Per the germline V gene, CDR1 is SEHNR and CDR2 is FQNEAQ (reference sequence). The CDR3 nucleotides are TGTGCCAGCAGCTATCTCCGACAGTCCGGCACAGATACGCAGTATTTT. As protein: CASSYLRQSGTDTQYF.

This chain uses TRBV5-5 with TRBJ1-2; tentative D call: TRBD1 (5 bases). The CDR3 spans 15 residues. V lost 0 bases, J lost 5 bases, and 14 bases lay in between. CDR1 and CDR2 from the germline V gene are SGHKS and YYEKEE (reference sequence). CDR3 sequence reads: CASSLAVEGLYGYTF. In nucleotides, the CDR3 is TGTGCCAGCAGCTTGGCAGTGGAGGGACTTTATGGCTACACCTTC.

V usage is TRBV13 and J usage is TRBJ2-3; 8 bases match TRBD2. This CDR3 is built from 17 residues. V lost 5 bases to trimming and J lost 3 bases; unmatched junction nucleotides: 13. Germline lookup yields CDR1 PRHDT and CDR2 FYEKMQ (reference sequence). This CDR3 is CASSQTSGLGTTDTQYF. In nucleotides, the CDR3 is TGTGCCAGCAGCCAAACCTCGGGACTAGGTACGACAGATACGCAGTATTTT.

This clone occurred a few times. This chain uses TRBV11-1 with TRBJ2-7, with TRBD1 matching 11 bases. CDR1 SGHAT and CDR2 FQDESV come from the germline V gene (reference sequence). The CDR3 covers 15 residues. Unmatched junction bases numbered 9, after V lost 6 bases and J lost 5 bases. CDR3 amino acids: CASRRTGTGGHEQYF. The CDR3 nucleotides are TGTGCCAGCAGACGAACCGGGACAGGGGGGCACGAGCAGTACTTC.

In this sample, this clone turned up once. Here the CDR3 reads CASSVTSGGAVAYEQYF. CDR3 in DNA: TGTGCCAGCAGCGTTACTAGCGGGGGGGCCGTGGCCTACGAGCAGTACTTC. The chain links TRBV7-2 to TRBJ2-7, with TRBD2 identical over 13 bases. The V gene's germline CDR1 is SGHTA and CDR2 FQGNSA. The CDR3 contains 17 residues. V lost 5 bases to trimming and J lost 2 bases; unmatched junction nucleotides: 9.

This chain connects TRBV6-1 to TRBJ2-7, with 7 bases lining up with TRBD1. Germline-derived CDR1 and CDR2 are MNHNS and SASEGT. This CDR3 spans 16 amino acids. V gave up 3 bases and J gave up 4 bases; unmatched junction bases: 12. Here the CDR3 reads CASSEQFRTGPYEQYF. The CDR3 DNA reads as TGTGCCAGCAGTGAGCAATTTAGGACAGGACCTTACGAGCAGTACTTC.

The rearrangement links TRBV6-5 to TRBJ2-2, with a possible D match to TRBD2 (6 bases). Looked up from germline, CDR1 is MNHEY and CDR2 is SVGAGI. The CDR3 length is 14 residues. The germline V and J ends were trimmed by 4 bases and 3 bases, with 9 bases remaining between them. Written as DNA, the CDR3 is TGTGCCAGCAGTTCGGGAGTGGACACCGGGGAGCTGTTTTTT. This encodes CASSSGVDTGELFF.

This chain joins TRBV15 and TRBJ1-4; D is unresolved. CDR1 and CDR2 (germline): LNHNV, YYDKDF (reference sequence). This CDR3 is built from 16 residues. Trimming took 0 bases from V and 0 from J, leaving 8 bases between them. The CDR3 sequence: CATSRDSAATNEKLFF. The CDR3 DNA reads TGTGCCACCAGCAGAGATTCGGCGGCAACTAATGAAAAACTGTTTTTT. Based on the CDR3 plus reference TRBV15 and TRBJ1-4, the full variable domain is DAMVIQNPRYQVTQFGKPVTLSCSQTLNHNVMYWYQQKSSQAPKLLFHYYDKDFNNEADTPDNFQSRRPNTSFCFLDIRSPGLGDTAMYLCATSRDSAATNEKLFFGSGTQLSVL.

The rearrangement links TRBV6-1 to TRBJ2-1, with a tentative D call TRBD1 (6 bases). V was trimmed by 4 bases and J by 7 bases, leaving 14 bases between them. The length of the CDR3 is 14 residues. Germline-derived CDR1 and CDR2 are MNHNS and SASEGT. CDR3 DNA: TGTGCCAGCAGTGGCCACCCGCAGGGGAATGAGCAGTTCTTC. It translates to CASSGHPQGNEQFF.

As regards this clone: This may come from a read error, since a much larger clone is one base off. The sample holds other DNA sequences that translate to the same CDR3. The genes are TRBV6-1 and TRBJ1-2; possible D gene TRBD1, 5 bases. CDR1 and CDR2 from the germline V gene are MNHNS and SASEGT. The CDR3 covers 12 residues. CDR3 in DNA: TGTGCTAGCAGTTTCAGGGAAACTGGCTACACCTTC. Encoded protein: CASSFRETGYTF.

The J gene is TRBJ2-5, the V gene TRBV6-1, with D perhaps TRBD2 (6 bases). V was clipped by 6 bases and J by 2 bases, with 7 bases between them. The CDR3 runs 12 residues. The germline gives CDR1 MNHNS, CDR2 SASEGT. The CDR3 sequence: CASSRGQETQYF. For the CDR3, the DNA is TGTGCCAGCAGCCGGGGGCAAGAGACCCAGTACTTC.

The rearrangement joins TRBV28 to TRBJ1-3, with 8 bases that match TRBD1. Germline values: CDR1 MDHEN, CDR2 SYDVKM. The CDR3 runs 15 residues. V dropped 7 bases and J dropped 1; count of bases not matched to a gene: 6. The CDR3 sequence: CASTSQGESGNTIYF. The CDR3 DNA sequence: TGTGCCAGCACCTCACAGGGGGAATCTGGAAACACCATATATTTT. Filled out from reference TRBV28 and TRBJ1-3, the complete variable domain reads DVKVTQSSRYLVKRTGEKVFLECVQDMDHENMFWYRQDPGLGLRLIYFSYDVKMKEKGDIPEGYSVSREKKERFSLILESASTNQTSMYLCASTSQGESGNTIYFGEGSWLTVV.

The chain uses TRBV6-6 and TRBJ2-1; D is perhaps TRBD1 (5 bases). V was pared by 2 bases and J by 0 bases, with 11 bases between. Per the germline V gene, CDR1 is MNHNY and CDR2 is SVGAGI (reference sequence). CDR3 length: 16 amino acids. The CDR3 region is CASSYRTFSSYNEQFF. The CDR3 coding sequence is TGTGCCAGCAGTTACCGGACATTTAGCTCCTACAATGAGCAGTTCTTC.

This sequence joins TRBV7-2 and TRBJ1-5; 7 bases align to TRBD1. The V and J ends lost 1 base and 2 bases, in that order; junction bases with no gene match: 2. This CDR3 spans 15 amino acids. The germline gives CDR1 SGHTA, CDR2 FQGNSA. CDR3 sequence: CASSLGQGRNQPQHF. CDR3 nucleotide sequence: TGTGCCAGCAGCTTAGGACAGGGTCGCAATCAGCCCCAGCATTTT.

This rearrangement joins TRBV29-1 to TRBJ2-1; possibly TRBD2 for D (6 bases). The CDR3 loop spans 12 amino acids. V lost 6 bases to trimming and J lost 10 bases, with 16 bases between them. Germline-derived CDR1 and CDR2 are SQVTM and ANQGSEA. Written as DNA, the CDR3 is TGCAGCGTCACATCCGGGGGTCGCGAGCAGTTCTTC. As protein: CSVTSGGREQFF.

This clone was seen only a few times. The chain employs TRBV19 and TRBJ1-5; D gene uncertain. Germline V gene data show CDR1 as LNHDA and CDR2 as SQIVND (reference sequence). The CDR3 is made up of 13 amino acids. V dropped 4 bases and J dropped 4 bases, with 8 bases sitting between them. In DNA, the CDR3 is TGTGCCAGTAGTACTATCCGAAATCAGCCCCAGCATTTT. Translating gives CASSTIRNQPQHF.

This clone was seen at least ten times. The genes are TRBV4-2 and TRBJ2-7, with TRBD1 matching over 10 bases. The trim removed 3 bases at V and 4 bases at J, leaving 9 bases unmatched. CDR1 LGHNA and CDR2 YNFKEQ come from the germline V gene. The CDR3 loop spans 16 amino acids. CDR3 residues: CASSHPGGQGWYEQYF. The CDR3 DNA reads TGTGCCAGCAGCCACCCCGGGGGACAGGGGTGGTACGAGCAGTACTTC.

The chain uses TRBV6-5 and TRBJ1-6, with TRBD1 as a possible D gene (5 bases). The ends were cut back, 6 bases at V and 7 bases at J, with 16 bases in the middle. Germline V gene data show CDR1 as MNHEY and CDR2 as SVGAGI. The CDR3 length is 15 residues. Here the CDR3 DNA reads TGTGCCAGCAGGCGCCGGGACTTCGACAATTCACCCCTCCACTTT. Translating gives CASRRRDFDNSPLHF.

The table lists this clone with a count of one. The CDR3 region is CASSHVQGSNGEAFF. CDR3 DNA: TGTGCCAGCAGTCATGTTCAGGGGTCGAACGGGGAAGCTTTCTTT. The chain employs TRBV4-2 and TRBJ1-1; possibly TRBD1 for D (6 bases). The CDR3 runs to 15 residues. Germline assignment: CDR1 LGHNA and CDR2 YNFKEQ. V lost 6 bases and J lost 8, with 22 bases in between.

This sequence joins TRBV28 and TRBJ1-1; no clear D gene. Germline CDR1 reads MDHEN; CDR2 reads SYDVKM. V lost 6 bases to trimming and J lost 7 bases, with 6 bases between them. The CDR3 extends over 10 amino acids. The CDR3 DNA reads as TGTGCCAGCAGGCAGAATGAAGCTTTCTTT. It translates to CASRQNEAFF.

CDR3 bases: TGTGCCAGCAGTCGAGGGGGAGGGGTGAACGAGCAGTTCTTC. Protein product: CASSRGGGVNEQFF. The J gene is TRBJ2-1, the V gene TRBV28; tentative D call: TRBD2 (7 bases). The CDR3 has 14 amino acids. From germline, CDR1 is MDHEN and CDR2 SYDVKM. The V end lost 5 bases, the J end lost 10 bases, and 18 bases lay between the germline ends. The full variable domain, completed using reference TRBV28 and TRBJ2-1, is DVKVTQSSRYLVKRTGEKVFLECVQDMDHENMFWYRQDPGLGLRLIYFSYDVKMKEKGDIPEGYSVSREKKERFSLILESASTNQTSMYLCASSRGGGVNEQFFGPGTRLTVL.

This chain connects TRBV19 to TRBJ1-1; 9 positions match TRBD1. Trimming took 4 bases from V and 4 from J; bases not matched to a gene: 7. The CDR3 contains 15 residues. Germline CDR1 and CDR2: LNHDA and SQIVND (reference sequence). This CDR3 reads CASSTVQGAGTEAFF. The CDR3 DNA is TGTGCCAGTAGTACCGTACAGGGGGCGGGCACTGAAGCTTTCTTT.

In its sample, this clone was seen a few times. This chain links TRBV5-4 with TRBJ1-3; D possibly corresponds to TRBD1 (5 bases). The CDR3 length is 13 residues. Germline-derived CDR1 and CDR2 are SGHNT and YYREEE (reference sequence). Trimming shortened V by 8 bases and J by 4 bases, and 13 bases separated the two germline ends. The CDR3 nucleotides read TGTGCCAGGGGCTTGTGGGGCGGAAACACCATATATTTT. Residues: CARGLWGGNTIYF.

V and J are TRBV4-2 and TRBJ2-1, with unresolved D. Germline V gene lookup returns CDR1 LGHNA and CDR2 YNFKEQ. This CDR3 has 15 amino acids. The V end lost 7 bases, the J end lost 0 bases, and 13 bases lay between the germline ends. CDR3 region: CASTLSAVSYNEQFF. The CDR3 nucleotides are TGTGCCAGCACCTTATCGGCGGTCTCCTACAATGAGCAGTTCTTC.